This paragraph covers one T cell receptor (beta chain) sequence. Treatment specified: oral pan-JAK inhibitor, 5-10 mg twice daily. This entry belongs to a study of CD8+ T cells in alopecia areata. Sequencing relied on a cDNA template that was reverse transcribed from extracted RNA. TCRdb keeps only in-frame clones here, not all; method: immunoSEQ multiplex PCR. The repertoire holds approximately 65,000 clones, with just over 45% as singletons. CDR1 and CDR2 (germline): MDHEN, SYDVKM. CDR3 length: 12 residues. With 5 bases removed from V and 4 bases from J, the gap between germline ends came to 9 bases.

The sample in question was CD8+ T cells sorted from blood, obtained at approximately week 37, from a patient treated with tofacitinib. The receptor was isolated from a human donor with alopecia areata. The rearrangement joins TRBV28 to TRBJ2-7; unclear D gene. CDR3 in DNA: TGTGCCAGCAGTCCCCCTGGGTACGAGCAGTACTTC. Translated: CASSPPGYEQYF.